This T cell receptor (beta chain) is from a study of blood T cell repertoires in COVID-19. About the study: From the United States, Italy and Spain came samples of acute and convalescent COVID-19.

Assay used: immunoSEQ multiplex PCR; TCRdb lists only in-frame clones, some missing. The sample includes some 300,000 clones, approximately 91% of them seen just once. V lost 3 bases and J lost 5, with 10 bases in between. Per the germline V gene, CDR1 is SGHVS and CDR2 is FQNEAQ. The CDR3 is 13 residues long. Donors in Cohort 3 counted as recovered after two negative PCRs, clearance, or symptom resolution. The receptor was isolated from a woman between 25 and 40 years old who had recovered from COVID-19. The chain combines TRBV7-8 with TRBJ2-5; unclear D gene. Sequencing input: PBMCs or T cells enriched from blood (not recorded which). CDR3 sequence: CASSFLELETQYF. CDR3 DNA sequence: TGTGCCAGCAGCTTTCTAGAGTTGGAGACCCAGTACTTC.